This T cell receptor beta chain emerged from a study of T cells in tumors after PD-1 blockade. This CDR3 spans 15 amino acids. V was cut by 6 bases and J by 0 bases, with 12 bases left in between. Looked up from germline, CDR1 is ENHRY and CDR2 is SYGVKD. The protocol was immunoSEQ multiplex PCR, while the TCRdb copy is restricted to in-frame clones and leaves out a portion. The table records roughly 49,000 clones, around 85% of them present only once. Sequences were derived from PBMCs, sampled before anti-PD-1 treatment. The TCR sequence derives from a human donor with basal cell carcinoma. This chain uses TRBV10-3 with TRBJ2-1, with D maybe TRBD2 (5 bases). Here the CDR3 reads CAISPGKSSYNEQFF. DNA of the CDR3: TGTGCCATCAGCCCGGGAAAGAGCTCCTACAATGAGCAGTTCTTC.